A selection of T cell receptor beta chains follows, all from one sample in a study of regulatory T cells in long-lasting Graves disease. One entry per CDR3 protein results from TCRdb running MiXCR on the multiplex PCR reads. The data contain roughly 410,000 distinct CDR3 sequences, approximately 16% of them singletons. The data also belong to a second study, concerning T cells in Graves' hyperthyroidism and ophthalmopathy.

The sample was peripheral blood mononuclear cells (PBMCs), taken at new diagnosis, from a patient treated with antithyroid drugs. The origin of the receptors is a woman aged 40 to 49 with Graves disease. Both conserved end residues are part of each CDR3. The order of the fields is CDR3 DNA, CDR3 protein, V gene, D gene, J gene, clone size. A D gene is named only where the DNA matches it firmly. Size values are once, few and many counts, or a class for expanded clones, and some rows have none.

CDR3 DNA: TGTGCCAGCGAGGTTCATGGGGCCTACAATGAGCAGTTCTTC; CDR3 protein: CASEVHGAYNEQFF; V gene: TRBV28; D gene: .; J gene: TRBJ2-1; clone size: many
CDR3 DNA: TGCGCCAGCAGCCAAGGAAGAGCGGGTAGCTCCTACGAGCAGTACTTC; CDR3 protein: CASSQGRAGSSYEQYF; V gene: TRBV4-3; D gene: .; J gene: TRBJ2-7; clone size: few
CDR3 DNA: TGTGCCAGCAGCTTAGTTGGGGGGCTCACTGAAGCTTTCTTT; CDR3 protein: CASSLVGGLTEAFF; V gene: TRBV7-9; D gene: .; J gene: TRBJ1-1; clone size: many
CDR3 DNA: TGTGCCAGCAGCTTAGGATCCGAGCTGGAGCAGTACTTC; CDR3 protein: CASSLGSELEQYF; V gene: TRBV7-9; D gene: .; J gene: TRBJ2-7; clone size: .
CDR3 DNA: TGTGCCAGCTCACCCTCCCGGGACAGTCTGTCACCCCTCCACTTT; CDR3 protein: CASSPSRDSLSPLHF; V gene: TRBV18; D gene: TRBD1; J gene: TRBJ1-6; clone size: .
CDR3 DNA: TGTGCCATCAGCCTAAACCCAGCCGACAGGGCCTATGGCTACACCTTC; CDR3 protein: CAISLNPADRAYGYTF; V gene: TRBV10-3; D gene: TRBD1; J gene: TRBJ1-2; clone size: many
CDR3 DNA: TGTGCCAGCAGCCTTGGCGGCAGTAGCTCCTATAATTCACCCCTCCACTTT; CDR3 protein: CASSLGGSSSYNSPLHF; V gene: TRBV5-4; D gene: .; J gene: TRBJ1-6; clone size: .
CDR3 DNA: TGTGCCAGCAGTCGACTGAGCGGGAGGGCCGTCTTC; CDR3 protein: CASSRLSGRAVF; V gene: TRBV27; D gene: TRBD2; J gene: TRBJ2-1; clone size: many
CDR3 DNA: TGTGCCAGCAGCTCCTCCCACCAAGCTTATAACTCTGGAAACACCATATATTTT; CDR3 protein: CASSSSHQAYNSGNTIYF; V gene: TRBV7-9; D gene: .; J gene: TRBJ1-3; clone size: .
CDR3 DNA: TGTGCCAGCAGTCGTATAAGGGACACCTGGACTGGGTCTTTAGTATACAATGAGCAGTTCTTC; CDR3 protein: CASSRIRDTWTGSLVYNEQFF; V gene: TRBV28; D gene: .; J gene: TRBJ2-1; clone size: many
CDR3 DNA: TGTGCCACCAGTGCCCCGGGACAGCCCTTCGGGGAGCTGTTTTTT; CDR3 protein: CATSAPGQPFGELFF; V gene: TRBV24-1; D gene: TRBD1; J gene: TRBJ2-2; clone size: many
CDR3 DNA: TGTGCCACCCAGCGGGGGGGGGAGACCCAGTACTTC; CDR3 protein: CATQRGGETQYF; V gene: TRBV2; D gene: TRBD2; J gene: TRBJ2-5; clone size: many
CDR3 DNA: TGTGCCAGCAGCTTTTCGTTCGGGACAGCCCTTGGCGAGCAGTACTTC; CDR3 protein: CASSFSFGTALGEQYF; V gene: TRBV7-9; D gene: TRBD1; J gene: TRBJ2-7; clone size: few
CDR3 DNA: TGTGCCAGCAGCCCATGGGACAGCCCCCCCTATGGCTACACCTTC; CDR3 protein: CASSPWDSPPYGYTF; V gene: TRBV7-9; D gene: TRBD1; J gene: TRBJ1-2; clone size: many
CDR3 DNA: TGTGCCAGCAGAAGGGACCTCTCGGATACGCAGTATTTT; CDR3 protein: CASRRDLSDTQYF; V gene: TRBV6-2/TRBV6-3; D gene: .; J gene: TRBJ2-3; clone size: .
CDR3 DNA: TGTGCCAGCAGTTACTCGCTCCAATCAGGCAGCTATCAGCCCCAGCATTTT; CDR3 protein: CASSYSLQSGSYQPQHF; V gene: TRBV6-2/TRBV6-3; D gene: .; J gene: TRBJ1-5; clone size: few
CDR3 DNA: TGTGCCAGCAGTGATCGGATTTTACAGAGCATGAACACTGAAGCTTTCTTT; CDR3 protein: CASSDRILQSMNTEAFF; V gene: TRBV6-2/TRBV6-3; D gene: .; J gene: TRBJ1-1; clone size: .
CDR3 DNA: TGCGCCAGCGCCCCAGGTTACAATGAGCAGTTCTTC; CDR3 protein: CASAPGYNEQFF; V gene: TRBV10-2; D gene: .; J gene: TRBJ2-1; clone size: .
CDR3 DNA: TGCAGTGCAACGGGACTAGCGGGACCATCGGTGGGGCAGTTCTTC; CDR3 protein: CSATGLAGPSVGQFF; V gene: TRBV20-1; D gene: TRBD2; J gene: TRBJ2-1; clone size: many
CDR3 DNA: TGTGCCAGCAGCCTTCCGACTAGCGGGAGGGCAAATACGCAGTATTTT; CDR3 protein: CASSLPTSGRANTQYF; V gene: TRBV11-2; D gene: TRBD2; J gene: TRBJ2-3; clone size: many
CDR3 DNA: TGTGCCAGCAGCCCAGCGGGGGGGCTGGGCGGGGAGCTGTTTTTT; CDR3 protein: CASSPAGGLGGELFF; V gene: TRBV28; D gene: TRBD2; J gene: TRBJ2-2; clone size: few
CDR3 DNA: TGCGCCAGCAGCTCTGGACTAGCGATCACAGATACGCAGTATTTT; CDR3 protein: CASSSGLAITDTQYF; V gene: TRBV5-1; D gene: TRBD2; J gene: TRBJ2-3; clone size: many
CDR3 DNA: TGTGCCAGCAGTTTTCGGGGACTTTTTAATGAAAAACTGTTTTTT; CDR3 protein: CASSFRGLFNEKLFF; V gene: TRBV12-3/TRBV12-4; D gene: .; J gene: TRBJ1-4; clone size: many
CDR3 DNA: TGTGCCAGCAGTACCCCGGCAGGTACCAACACAAAAAACATTCAGTACTTC; CDR3 protein: CASSTPAGTNTKNIQYF; V gene: TRBV28; D gene: .; J gene: TRBJ2-4; clone size: many
CDR3 DNA: TGTGCCAGCAGTTTTGAGACAGGAGGGAACTATGGCTACACCTTC; CDR3 protein: CASSFETGGNYGYTF; V gene: TRBV12-3/TRBV12-4; D gene: .; J gene: TRBJ1-2; clone size: few
CDR3 DNA: TGTGCCACCAGCAGATTTCTAGCGGGAGGTAACAATGAGCAGTTCTTC; CDR3 protein: CATSRFLAGGNNEQFF; V gene: TRBV15; D gene: TRBD2; J gene: TRBJ2-1; clone size: .
CDR3 DNA: TGTGCCAGCTCACCAGGTACCCGGGTTAGCATGAACACTGAAGCTTTCTTT; CDR3 protein: CASSPGTRVSMNTEAFF; V gene: TRBV18; D gene: .; J gene: TRBJ1-1; clone size: many
CDR3 DNA: TGTGCCAGCACCTTCGGACTAGCGGTATCTAGCACAGATACGCAGTATTTT; CDR3 protein: CASTFGLAVSSTDTQYF; V gene: TRBV12-3/TRBV12-4; D gene: TRBD2; J gene: TRBJ2-3; clone size: many
CDR3 DNA: TGTGCCAGCAGCTCCACCGGGACAGACAGGGGGCAGTACTTC; CDR3 protein: CASSSTGTDRGQYF; V gene: TRBV7-9; D gene: TRBD1; J gene: TRBJ2-7; clone size: many
CDR3 DNA: TGTGCCAGCAGCACTGGACTAGCGGGAGGGTCAATGCAAGAGACCCAGTACTTC; CDR3 protein: CASSTGLAGGSMQETQYF; V gene: TRBV5-4; D gene: TRBD2; J gene: TRBJ2-5; clone size: few
CDR3 DNA: TGCGCCAGCAGCCGTCAGGCCGAGGACACTGAAGCTTTCTTT; CDR3 protein: CASSRQAEDTEAFF; V gene: TRBV4-1; D gene: .; J gene: TRBJ1-1; clone size: .
CDR3 DNA: TGTGCCAGCAGCCGGATCCGGGAGGGCCCGAGAAATAGCACAGATACGCAGTATTTT; CDR3 protein: CASSRIREGPRNSTDTQYF; V gene: TRBV7-6; D gene: TRBD2; J gene: TRBJ2-3; clone size: many
CDR3 DNA: TGTGCCAGCAGTTACTCCCCTGGGGGTTTTGGTTCACCCCTCCACTTT; CDR3 protein: CASSYSPGGFGSPLHF; V gene: TRBV6-5; D gene: .; J gene: TRBJ1-6; clone size: few
CDR3 DNA: TGTGCCAGCAGCGCCCCGGGACTAGCGAACGCAGATACGCAGTATTTT; CDR3 protein: CASSAPGLANADTQYF; V gene: TRBV9; D gene: TRBD2; J gene: TRBJ2-3; clone size: many
CDR3 DNA: TGTGCCAGCAGCTTAGGCGGGGGATACAATGAGCAGTTCTTC; CDR3 protein: CASSLGGGYNEQFF; V gene: TRBV5-1; D gene: TRBD2; J gene: TRBJ2-1; clone size: many
CDR3 DNA: TGTGCCAGCAGTTTAGTACTAGCGGGAAACGAGCAGTACTTC; CDR3 protein: CASSLVLAGNEQYF; V gene: TRBV28; D gene: TRBD2; J gene: TRBJ2-7; clone size: many
CDR3 DNA: TGCGCCAGCAGCCAAGGAGCCTCGAACACCGGGGAGCTGTTTTTT; CDR3 protein: CASSQGASNTGELFF; V gene: TRBV5-1; D gene: .; J gene: TRBJ2-2; clone size: many
CDR3 DNA: TGTGCCACCAGTGATTCCGGCAGTTACACAGATACGCAGTATTTT; CDR3 protein: CATSDSGSYTDTQYF; V gene: TRBV24-1; D gene: .; J gene: TRBJ2-3; clone size: .
CDR3 DNA: TGTGCCAGCAGCCGCGCACAAGGGGGTCCCTACGAGCAGTACTTC; CDR3 protein: CASSRAQGGPYEQYF; V gene: TRBV11-2; D gene: .; J gene: TRBJ2-7; clone size: many
CDR3 DNA: TGTGCCATCAAAACAGGGGACAACACCGGGGAGCTGTTTTTT; CDR3 protein: CAIKTGDNTGELFF; V gene: TRBV10-3; D gene: TRBD1; J gene: TRBJ2-2; clone size: many
CDR3 DNA: TGCAGCGTTGTCGGGGCAGGGGCGTACAATGAGCAGTTCTTC; CDR3 protein: CSVVGAGAYNEQFF; V gene: TRBV29-1; D gene: .; J gene: TRBJ2-1; clone size: .
CDR3 DNA: TGTGCCAGTAGTATTCCGGCAGGGCCAAATAGGGAGACCCAGTACTTC; CDR3 protein: CASSIPAGPNRETQYF; V gene: TRBV19; D gene: .; J gene: TRBJ2-5; clone size: many
CDR3 DNA: TGTGCCAGTAGCTATAGTGGGAGCACAGATACGCAGTATTTT; CDR3 protein: CASSYSGSTDTQYF; V gene: TRBV19; D gene: .; J gene: TRBJ2-3; clone size: many
CDR3 DNA: TGTGCCAGCAGTCAAGCGCGACAGGGGGACACTGAAGCTTTCTTT; CDR3 protein: CASSQARQGDTEAFF; V gene: TRBV7-8; D gene: TRBD1; J gene: TRBJ1-1; clone size: many
CDR3 DNA: TGTGCCAGCAGCCATCCCGTAGCGGGAACCTACAATGAGCAGTTCTTC; CDR3 protein: CASSHPVAGTYNEQFF; V gene: TRBV7-9; D gene: TRBD2; J gene: TRBJ2-1; clone size: .
CDR3 DNA: TGCGCCAGCAGTGAGGGACAGATGAACACTGAAGCTTTCTTT; CDR3 protein: CASSEGQMNTEAFF; V gene: TRBV10-2; D gene: .; J gene: TRBJ1-1; clone size: many
CDR3 DNA: TGTGCCAGCAGTTTGGGTACACCAGGGGCCCATGAGCATTTCTTC; CDR3 protein: CASSLGTPGAHEHFF; V gene: TRBV28; D gene: .; J gene: TRBJ2-1; clone size: many